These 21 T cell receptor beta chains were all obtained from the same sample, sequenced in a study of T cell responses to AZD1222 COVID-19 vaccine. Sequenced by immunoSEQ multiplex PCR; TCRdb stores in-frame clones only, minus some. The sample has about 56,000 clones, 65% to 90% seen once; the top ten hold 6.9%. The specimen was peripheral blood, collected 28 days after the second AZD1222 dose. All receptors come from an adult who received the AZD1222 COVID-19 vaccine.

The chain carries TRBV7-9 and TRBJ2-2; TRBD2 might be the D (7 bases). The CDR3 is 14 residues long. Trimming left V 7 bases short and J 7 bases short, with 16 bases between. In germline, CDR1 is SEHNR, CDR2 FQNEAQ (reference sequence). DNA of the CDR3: TGTGCCAGCACCAAGGGGGGGGCGGACGGGGAGCTGTTTTTT. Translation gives CASTKGGADGELFF.

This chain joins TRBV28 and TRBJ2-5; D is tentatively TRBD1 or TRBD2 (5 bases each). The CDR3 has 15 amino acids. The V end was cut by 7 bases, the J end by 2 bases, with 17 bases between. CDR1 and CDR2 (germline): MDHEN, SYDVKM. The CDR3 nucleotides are TGTGCCAGCACCATTGGGGGAACCTGGCAAGAGACCCAGTACTTC. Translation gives CASTIGGTWQETQYF.

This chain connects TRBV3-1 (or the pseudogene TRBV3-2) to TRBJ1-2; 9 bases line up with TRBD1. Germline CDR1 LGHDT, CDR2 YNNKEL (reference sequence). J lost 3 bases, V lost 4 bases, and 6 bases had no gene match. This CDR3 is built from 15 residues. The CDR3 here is CASSRRDRDYYGYTF. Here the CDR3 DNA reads TGTGCCAGCAGCCGTCGGGACAGGGACTACTATGGCTACACCTTC.

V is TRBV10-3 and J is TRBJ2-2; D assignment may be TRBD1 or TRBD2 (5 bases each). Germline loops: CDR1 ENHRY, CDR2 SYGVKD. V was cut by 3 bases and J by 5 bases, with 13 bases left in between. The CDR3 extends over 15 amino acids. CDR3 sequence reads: CAISERDPQTGELFF. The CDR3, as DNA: TGTGCCATCAGTGAACGGGACCCCCAAACCGGGGAGCTGTTTTTT.

The CDR3 sequence: CASSLGSATGFREQYF. CDR3 sequence (DNA): TGTGCCAGCAGCTTAGGGTCGGCGACAGGGTTCCGCGAGCAGTACTTC. V is TRBV7-2 and J is TRBJ2-7; 7 nucleotides line up with TRBD1. Germline V gene lookup returns CDR1 SGHTA and CDR2 FQGNSA. Losses at the gene ends were 1 base for V and 6 bases for J; bases not matched to a gene: 12. This CDR3 is 16 amino acids long.

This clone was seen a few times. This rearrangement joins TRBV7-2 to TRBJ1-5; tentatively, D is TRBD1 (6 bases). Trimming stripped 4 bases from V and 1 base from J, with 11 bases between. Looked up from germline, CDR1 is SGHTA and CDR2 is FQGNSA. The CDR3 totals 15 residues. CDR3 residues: CASSYQTGSNQPQHF. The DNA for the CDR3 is TGTGCCAGCAGCTATCAAACAGGGAGCAATCAGCCCCAGCATTTT.

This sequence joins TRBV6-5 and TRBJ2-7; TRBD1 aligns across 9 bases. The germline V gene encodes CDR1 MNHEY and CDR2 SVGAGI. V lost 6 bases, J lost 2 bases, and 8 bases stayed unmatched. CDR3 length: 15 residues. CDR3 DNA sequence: TGTGCCAGCAGCAGAGGACAGGGGACAACCTACGAGCAGTACTTC. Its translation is CASSRGQGTTYEQYF.

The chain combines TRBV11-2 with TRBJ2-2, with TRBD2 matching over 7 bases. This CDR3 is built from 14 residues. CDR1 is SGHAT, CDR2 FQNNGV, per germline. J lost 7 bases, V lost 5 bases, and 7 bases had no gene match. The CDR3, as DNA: TGTGCCAGCAGCATTTCTCGCGGGAGCGGGGAGCTGTTTTTT. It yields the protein CASSISRGSGELFF. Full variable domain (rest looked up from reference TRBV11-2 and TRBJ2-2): EAGVAQSPRYKIIEKRQSVAFWCNPISGHATLYWYQQILGQGPKLLIQFQNNGVVDDSQLPKDRFSAERLKGVDSTLKIQPAKLEDSAVYLCASSISRGSGELFFGEGSRLTVL.

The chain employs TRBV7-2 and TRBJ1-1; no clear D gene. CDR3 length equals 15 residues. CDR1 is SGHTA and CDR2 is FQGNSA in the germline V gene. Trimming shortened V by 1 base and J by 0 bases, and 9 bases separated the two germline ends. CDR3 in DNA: TGTGCCAGCAGCTTAGGAGGACGGCTGAACACTGAAGCTTTCTTT. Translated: CASSLGGRLNTEAFF. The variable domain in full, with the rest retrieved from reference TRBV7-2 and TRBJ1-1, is GAGVSQSPSNKVTEKGKDVELRCDPISGHTALYWYRQSLGQGLEFLIYFQGNSAPDKSGLPSDRFSAERTGGSVSTLTIQRTQQEDSAVYLCASSLGGRLNTEAFFGQGTRLTVV.

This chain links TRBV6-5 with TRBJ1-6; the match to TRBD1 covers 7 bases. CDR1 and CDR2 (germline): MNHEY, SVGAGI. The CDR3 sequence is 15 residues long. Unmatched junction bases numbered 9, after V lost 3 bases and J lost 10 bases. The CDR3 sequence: CASSYNQDRLSPLHF. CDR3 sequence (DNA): TGTGCCAGCAGTTATAACCAGGACAGGTTGTCACCCCTCCACTTT.

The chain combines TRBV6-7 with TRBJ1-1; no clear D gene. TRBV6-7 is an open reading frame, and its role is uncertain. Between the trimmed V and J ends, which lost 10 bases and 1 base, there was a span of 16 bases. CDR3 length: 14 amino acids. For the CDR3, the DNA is TGTGCCACTAACAAGACCGCCCGGAACACTGAAGCTTTCTTT. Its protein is CATNKTARNTEAFF.

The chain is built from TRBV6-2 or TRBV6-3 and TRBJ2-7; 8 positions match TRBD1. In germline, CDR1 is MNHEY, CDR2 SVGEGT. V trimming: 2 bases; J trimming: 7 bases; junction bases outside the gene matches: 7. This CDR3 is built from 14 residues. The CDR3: CASSYRAGGAEQYF. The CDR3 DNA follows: TGTGCCAGCAGTTACAGGGCAGGGGGCGCGGAGCAGTACTTC.

CDR3 coding DNA: TGCGCCAGCAGCTTCGAGGGAGGTGAAAAACTGTTTTTT. Protein sequence: CASSFEGGEKLFF. V usage is TRBV5-1 and J usage is TRBJ1-4; D call uncertain. The CDR3 runs 13 residues. The germline V gene encodes CDR1 SGHRS and CDR2 YFSETQ. V lost 2 bases and J 7 bases, leaving 9 bases between the germline ends.

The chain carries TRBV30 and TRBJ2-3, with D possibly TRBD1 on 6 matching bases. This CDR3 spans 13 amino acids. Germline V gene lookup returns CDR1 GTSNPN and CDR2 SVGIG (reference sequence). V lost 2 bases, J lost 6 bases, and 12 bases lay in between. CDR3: CAWSPLQGDTQYF. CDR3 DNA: TGTGCCTGGAGTCCACTCCAGGGGGATACGCAGTATTTT.

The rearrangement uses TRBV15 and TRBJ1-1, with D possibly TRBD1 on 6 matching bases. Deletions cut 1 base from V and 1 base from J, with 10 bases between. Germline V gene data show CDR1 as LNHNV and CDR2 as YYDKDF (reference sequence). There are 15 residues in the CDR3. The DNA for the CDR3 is TGTGCCACCAGCAGAGGTAAAGGGGGGAACACTGAAGCTTTCTTT. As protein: CATSRGKGGNTEAFF.

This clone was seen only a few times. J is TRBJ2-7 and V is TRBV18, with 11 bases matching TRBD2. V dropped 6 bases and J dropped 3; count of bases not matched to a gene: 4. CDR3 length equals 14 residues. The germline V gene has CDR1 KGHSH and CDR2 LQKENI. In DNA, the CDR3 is TGTGCCAGCTCCCCTGGGACTAGCGGCTACGAGCAGTACTTC. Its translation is CASSPGTSGYEQYF.

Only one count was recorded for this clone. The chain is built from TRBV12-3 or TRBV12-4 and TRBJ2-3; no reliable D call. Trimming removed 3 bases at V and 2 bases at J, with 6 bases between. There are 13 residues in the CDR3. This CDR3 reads CASSFAVTDTQYF. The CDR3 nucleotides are TGTGCCAGCAGTTTCGCGGTCACAGATACGCAGTATTTT.

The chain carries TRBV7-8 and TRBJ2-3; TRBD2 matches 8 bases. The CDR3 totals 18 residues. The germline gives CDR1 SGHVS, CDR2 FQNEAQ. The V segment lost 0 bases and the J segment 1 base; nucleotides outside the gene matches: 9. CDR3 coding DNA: TGTGCCAGCAGCTTAGCGGGGTCTAGCGGGTCTCGCACAGATACGCAGTATTTT. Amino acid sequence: CASSLAGSSGSRTDTQYF.

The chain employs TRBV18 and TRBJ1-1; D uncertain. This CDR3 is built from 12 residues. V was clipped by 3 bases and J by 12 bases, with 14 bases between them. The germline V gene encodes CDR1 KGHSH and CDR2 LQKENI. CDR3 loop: CASSPDGGDPFF. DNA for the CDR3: TGTGCCAGCTCACCTGACGGTGGAGACCCTTTCTTT.

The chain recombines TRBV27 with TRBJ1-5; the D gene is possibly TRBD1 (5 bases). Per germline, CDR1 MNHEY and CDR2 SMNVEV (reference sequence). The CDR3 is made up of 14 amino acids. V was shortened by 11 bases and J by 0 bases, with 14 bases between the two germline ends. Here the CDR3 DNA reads TGTGCCTCGCGGGGCCCTTATAGCAATCAGCCCCAGCATTTT. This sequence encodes CASRGPYSNQPQHF.

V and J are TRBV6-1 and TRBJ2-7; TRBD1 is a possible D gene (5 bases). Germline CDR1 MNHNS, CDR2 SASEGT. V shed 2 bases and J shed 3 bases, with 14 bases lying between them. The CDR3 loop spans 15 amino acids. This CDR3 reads CASSESTGPGYEQYF. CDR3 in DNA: TGTGCCAGCAGTGAAAGCACAGGACCCGGCTACGAGCAGTACTTC.